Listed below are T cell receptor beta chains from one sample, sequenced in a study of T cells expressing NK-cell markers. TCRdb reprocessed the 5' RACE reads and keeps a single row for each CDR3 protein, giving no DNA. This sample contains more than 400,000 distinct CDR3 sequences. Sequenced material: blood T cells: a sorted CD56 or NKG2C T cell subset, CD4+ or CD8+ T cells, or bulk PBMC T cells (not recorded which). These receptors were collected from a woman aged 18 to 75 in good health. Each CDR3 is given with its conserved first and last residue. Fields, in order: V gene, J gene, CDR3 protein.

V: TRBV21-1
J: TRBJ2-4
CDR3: CARRATANIQYF

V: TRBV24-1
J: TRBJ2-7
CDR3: CATSDWRAGEQYF

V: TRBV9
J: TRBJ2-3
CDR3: CASSVEFTSGRGDTQYF

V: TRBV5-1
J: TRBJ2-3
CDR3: CASSFEQVQYF

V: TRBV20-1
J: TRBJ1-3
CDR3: CSARDWGTGNTIYF

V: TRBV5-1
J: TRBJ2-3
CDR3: CASSLIPGSTDTQYF

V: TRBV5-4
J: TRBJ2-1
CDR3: CASSWGGLAGGNEQFF

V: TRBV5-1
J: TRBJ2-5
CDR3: CASSLDGLAGKETQYF

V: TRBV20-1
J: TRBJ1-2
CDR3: CSALGGLNGYTF

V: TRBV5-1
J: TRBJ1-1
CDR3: CASSLGTSEAFF

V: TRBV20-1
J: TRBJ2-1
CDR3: CSASRPRGVNEQFF

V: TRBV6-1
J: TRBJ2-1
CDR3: CASRETGAYNEQFF

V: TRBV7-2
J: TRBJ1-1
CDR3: CASSLARGIRDALGKAFF

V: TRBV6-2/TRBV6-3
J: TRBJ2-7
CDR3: CASSRQDFYEQYF

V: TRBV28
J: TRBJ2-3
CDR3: CASTASYGARMQYF

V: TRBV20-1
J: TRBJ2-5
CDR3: CSVAGLAGSLQETQYF

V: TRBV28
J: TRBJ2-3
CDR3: CASSLSRSGTPLTDTQYF

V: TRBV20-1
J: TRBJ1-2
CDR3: CSASRGFGYTF

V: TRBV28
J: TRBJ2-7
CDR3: CASSTSGPYEQYF

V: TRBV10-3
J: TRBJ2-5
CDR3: CAISESSLGGMETQYF

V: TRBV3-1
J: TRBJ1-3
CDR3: CASSPTDNRIGNTIYF

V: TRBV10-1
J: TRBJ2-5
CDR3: CASSERQPAGTQYF

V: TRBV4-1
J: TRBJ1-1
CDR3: CASSQDGWGTEAFF

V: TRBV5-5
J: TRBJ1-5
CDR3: CASSRGTGAPNQPQHF

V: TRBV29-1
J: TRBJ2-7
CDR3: CSVTGGRSYEQYF

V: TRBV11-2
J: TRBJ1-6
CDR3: CASSLGGTGPFNSPLHF

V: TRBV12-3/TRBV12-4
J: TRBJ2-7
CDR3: CASSPGTQDYEQYF

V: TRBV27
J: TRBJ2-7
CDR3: CASSLSPSYEQYF

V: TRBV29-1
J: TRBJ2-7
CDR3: CSVLYRGDEQYF

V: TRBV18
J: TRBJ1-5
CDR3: CASSPSSYSNQPQHF

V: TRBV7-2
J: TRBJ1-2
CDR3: CASSDTGGGGYTF

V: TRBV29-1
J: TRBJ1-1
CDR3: CSVDPLRGEAFF

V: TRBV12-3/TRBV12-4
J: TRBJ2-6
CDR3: CASGHRQAPSGANVLTF

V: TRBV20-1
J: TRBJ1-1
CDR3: CSSSGIGNTEAFF

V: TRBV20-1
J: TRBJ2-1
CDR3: CSARDLGRSDYNEQFF

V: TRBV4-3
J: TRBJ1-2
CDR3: CASSQAGRNYGYTF

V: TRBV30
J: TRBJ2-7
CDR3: CAWRDRAYEQYF

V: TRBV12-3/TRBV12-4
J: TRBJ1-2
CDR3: CASSWTGYGYTF

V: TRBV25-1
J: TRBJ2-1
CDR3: CASSGSGTSGGNEQFF

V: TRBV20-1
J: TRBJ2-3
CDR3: CSATTGTPRTDTQYF

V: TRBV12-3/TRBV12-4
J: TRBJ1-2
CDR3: CASSLWGANYGYTF